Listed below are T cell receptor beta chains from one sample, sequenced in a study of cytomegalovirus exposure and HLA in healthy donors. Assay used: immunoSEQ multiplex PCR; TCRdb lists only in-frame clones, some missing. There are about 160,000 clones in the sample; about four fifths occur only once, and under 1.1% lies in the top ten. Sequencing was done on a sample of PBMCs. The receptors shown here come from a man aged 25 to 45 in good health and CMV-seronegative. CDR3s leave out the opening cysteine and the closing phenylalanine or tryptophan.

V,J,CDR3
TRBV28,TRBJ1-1,ASSPRDTNVWGHENTEAF
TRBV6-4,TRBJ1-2,ASSVTGYFYGYT
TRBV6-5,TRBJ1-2,ASRPGQALVGGYT
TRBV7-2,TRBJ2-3,ASSLTGGVADTQY
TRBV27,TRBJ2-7,ASSSSPRGEQY
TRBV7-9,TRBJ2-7,ASSLGVEQY
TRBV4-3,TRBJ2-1,ASSQDMTSGRISYNEQF
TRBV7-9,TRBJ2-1,ASSVTSGGADEQF
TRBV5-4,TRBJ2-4,ASSLETGLGNIQY
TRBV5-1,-,ASSLTTGTYEQY
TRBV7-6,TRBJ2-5,ASSDRLAGGLWTQY
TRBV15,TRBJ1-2,ATLSSRDNPYGYT
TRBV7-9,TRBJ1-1,SSSPEGGLLNTEAF
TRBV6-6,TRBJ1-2,ASNMGGTTYGYT
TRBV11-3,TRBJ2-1,ASSPRSWTGQGRYNEQF
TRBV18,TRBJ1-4,ASSRDRAEEKLF
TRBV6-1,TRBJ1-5,ASSEILGGGQPQH
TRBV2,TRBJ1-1,ASTRDRTIEAF
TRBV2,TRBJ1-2,ASKRDRENYGYT
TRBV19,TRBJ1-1,ASSILIGQSNTEAL
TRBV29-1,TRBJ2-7,SVETSQGYEQY
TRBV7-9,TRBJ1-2,SSSGSGTVYGYT
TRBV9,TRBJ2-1,ASSVLGSYEQF
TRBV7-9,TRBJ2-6,ASTNTKGISGANVLT
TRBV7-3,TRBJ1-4,ASGGTVNEKLF
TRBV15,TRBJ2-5,ATSREKAGGYQETQY
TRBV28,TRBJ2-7,ASRLGLAGSYEQY
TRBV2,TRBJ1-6,ASSIYRGAGSPLH
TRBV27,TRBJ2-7,ASRSGLAGYEQY
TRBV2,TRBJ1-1,ASSGFLGAPTEAF
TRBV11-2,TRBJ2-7,ASSLSHLEQY
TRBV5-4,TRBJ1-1,ASSPGGMGAF
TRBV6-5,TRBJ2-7,ASSRTGTSGYEQY
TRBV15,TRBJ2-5,ATSATTSGLTQETQY
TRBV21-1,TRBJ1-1,ASSKSGDTEAF
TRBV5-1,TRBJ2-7,ASSPADRGSYEQY
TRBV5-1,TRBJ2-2,ASSYIQGANTGELF
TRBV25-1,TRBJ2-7,ASSELRPGTGDYYEQY
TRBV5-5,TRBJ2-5,ASSLRASGAQY
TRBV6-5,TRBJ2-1,ASSDRQGAGNEQF